The source of this TCR beta chain is a study of PD-L1 blockade in urothelial cancer. Findings of the study overall: When measured at 3 weeks, tumor-associated blood clones expanded more in durable-benefit patients.

After removal of 1 base from V and 8 bases from J, the junction contained 7 bases not matched to a gene. The CDR3 has 15 amino acids. Germline V gene data show CDR1 as MGHRA and CDR2 as YSYEKL. TCRdb keeps only in-frame clones here, not all; method: immunoSEQ multiplex PCR. The data hold tens of thousands of clones, with 70% to 90% observed a single time. Details on this clone: Its target is not known.

The TCR was taken from a man in his 60s with urothelial cancer. The chain combines TRBV4-1 with TRBJ1-5; 8 nucleotides line up with TRBD1. The specimen was PBMCs, collected around atezolizumab (anti-PD-L1) treatment. The CDR3 DNA reads TGCGCCAGCAGCCAAGGACCGGACAGGGCGGAGCCCCAGCATTTT. As protein: CASSQGPDRAEPQHF.